These 25 T cell receptor beta chains were all obtained from the same sample, sequenced in a study of CD8+ T cells in alopecia areata. Extraction and reverse transcription of RNA yielded cDNA as the sequencing template. Generated by immunoSEQ multiplex PCR, the TCRdb table keeps only in-frame clones and is missing some. The table includes 150,000 or so clones, around 47% detected once. Material: CD4+ T cells sorted from blood. These receptors were obtained from a human donor with alopecia areata.

This rearrangement joins TRBV5-1 to TRBJ2-7, with 11 bases aligning to TRBD1. The CDR3 spans 17 residues. Germline CDR1 reads SGHRS; CDR2 reads YFSETQ. The V segment lost 3 bases and the J segment 0 bases; nucleotides outside the gene matches: 8. The CDR3 here is CASSYGTGGRSSYEQYF. DNA of the CDR3: TGCGCCAGCAGCTATGGGACAGGGGGTAGAAGCTCCTACGAGCAGTACTTC. The entire variable domain, with the rest obtained from reference TRBV5-1 and TRBJ2-7, is as follows: KAGVTQTPRYLIKTRGQQVTLSCSPISGHRSVSWYQQTPGQGLQFLFEYFSETQRNKGNFPGRFSGRQFSNSRSEMNVSTLELGDSALYLCASSYGTGGRSSYEQYFGPGTRLTVT.

The chain couples TRBV27 to TRBJ2-7; unclear D gene. Germline V gives CDR1 MNHEY, CDR2 SMNVEV (reference sequence). This CDR3 is 13 amino acids long. Trimming took 6 bases from V and 4 from J, leaving 13 bases between them. In DNA form, the CDR3 reads TGTGCCAGCAGCCCCCGGTACGGTTACGAGCAGTACTTC. It codes for CASSPRYGYEQYF.

The chain recombines TRBV29-1 with TRBJ2-7, with 9 bases identical to TRBD2. Germline values: CDR1 SQVTM, CDR2 ANQGSEA. With 7 bases clipped from V and 1 base from J, the junction kept 5 bases outside the gene matches. CDR3 length equals 13 residues. In DNA, the CDR3 is TGCAGCGGTCTAGCGGGACCATCCTACGAGCAGTACTTC. Translating it yields CSGLAGPSYEQYF.

This chain joins TRBV5-1 and TRBJ1-2; a weak D match, TRBD1 (6 bases). CDR1 is SGHRS and CDR2 is YFSETQ in the germline V gene. The CDR3 consists of 11 residues. V lost 4 bases, J lost 7 bases, and 8 bases lay in between. The CDR3 nucleotides are TGCGCCAGCAGCGGGGACATTGGCTACACCTTC. It translates to CASSGDIGYTF.

This clone was found a few times. V gene TRBV7-9 combines with J gene TRBJ2-5, with D possibly TRBD2 on 6 matching bases. This CDR3 is built from 14 residues. Between the trimmed V and J ends, which lost 8 bases and 3 bases, there was a span of 16 bases. The germline V gene has CDR1 SEHNR and CDR2 FQNEAQ (reference sequence). CDR3 sequence reads: CASGPGGEKETQYF. CDR3 nucleotide sequence: TGTGCCAGCGGCCCCGGCGGGGAAAAAGAGACCCAGTACTTC. The whole variable domain, remainder taken from reference TRBV7-9 and TRBJ2-5, is DTGVSQNPRHKITKRGQNVTFRCDPISEHNRLYWYRQTLGQGPEFLTYFQNEAQLEKSRLLSDRFSAERPKGSFSTLEIQRTEQGDSAMYLCASGPGGEKETQYFGPGTRLLVL.

This clone turned up a few times. The rearrangement joins TRBV5-6 to TRBJ2-1; TRBD2 aligns across 7 bases. This CDR3 is built from 18 residues. Germline CDR1 reads SGHDT; CDR2 reads YYEEEE. J gave up 1 base and V 0 bases, and 10 bases lay outside the gene matches. The DNA of the CDR3 is TGTGCCAGCAGCTTGGGACGCGGGGGTTCAGGGTCCTACAATGAGCAGTTCTTC. This codes for CASSLGRGGSGSYNEQFF.

This clone appeared once. V usage is TRBV30 and J usage is TRBJ2-7; 7 bases fit TRBD1. CDR3 length: 13 amino acids. Germline lookup yields CDR1 GTSNPN and CDR2 SVGIG (reference sequence). V shed 4 bases and J 4 bases; nucleotides not matched to a gene: 7. The CDR3, as DNA: TGTGCCTGGAAAGGGGGCGGTGCGTACGAGCAGTACTTC. It yields the protein CAWKGGGAYEQYF.

The CDR3 DNA is TGCAGCGGGGGAACCGGCGGGTACGAGCAGTACTTC. This codes for CSGGTGGYEQYF. The chain has TRBV29-1 and TRBJ2-7, with TRBD2 as a possible D gene (5 bases). The CDR3 spans 12 residues. The germline V gene has CDR1 SQVTM and CDR2 ANQGSEA. The germline V and J ends were trimmed by 7 bases and 4 bases, with 14 bases remaining between them.

The chain carries TRBV30 and TRBJ1-2, with TRBD1 as a possible D gene (5 bases). The CDR3 has 14 amino acids. CDR1 and CDR2 (germline): GTSNPN, SVGIG (reference sequence). The V end lost 0 bases, the J end lost 2 bases, and 10 bases lay between the germline ends. The CDR3 bases are TGTGCCTGGAGTGTTCCAGGGTCCAACTATGGCTACACCTTC. It encodes CAWSVPGSNYGYTF. Supplemented by reference TRBV30 and TRBJ1-2, the full variable domain reads SQTIHQWPATLVQPVGSPLSLECTVEGTSNPNLYWYRQAAGRGLQLLFYSVGIGQISSEVPQNLSASRPQDRQFILSSKKLLLSDSGFYLCAWSVPGSNYGYTFGSGTRLTVV.

The rearrangement uses TRBV7-9 and TRBJ1-2, with 10 bases identical to TRBD1. CDR1 and CDR2 (germline): SEHNR, FQNEAQ (reference sequence). The CDR3 totals 14 residues. J gave up 7 bases and V 6 bases, and 8 bases lay outside the gene matches. CDR3 sequence reads: CASRLGQGIGGYTF. The CDR3 coding sequence is TGTGCCAGCAGGTTGGGACAGGGGATTGGTGGCTACACCTTC.

A few counts support this clone. V gene TRBV29-1 combines with J gene TRBJ1-2, with 9 bases matching TRBD1. Per the germline V gene, CDR1 is SQVTM and CDR2 is ANQGSEA. The ends lost 5 bases at V and 6 bases at J; junction bases unmatched: 10. CDR3 length: 14 residues. The CDR3 coding sequence is TGCAGCGTTAAGAATTTCCGACAGGGGGATGGCTACACCTTC. The encoded protein is CSVKNFRQGDGYTF.

The rearrangement joins TRBV28 to TRBJ1-2, with TRBD1 identical over 8 bases. Trimming took 2 bases from V and 6 from J; bases not matched to a gene: 11. This CDR3 spans 16 amino acids. CDR1 and CDR2 from the germline V gene are MDHEN and SYDVKM. The CDR3 reads CASSLVSTGGTDGYTF. CDR3 sequence (DNA): TGTGCCAGCAGTTTAGTGTCCACAGGGGGAACAGATGGCTACACCTTC.

The V gene is TRBV7-6, the J gene TRBJ2-1, with D hard to call. The V end lost 5 bases, the J end lost 6 bases, and 17 bases lay between the germline ends. Germline CDR1 is SGHVS and CDR2 is FNYEAQ. The CDR3 runs 15 residues. This chain's CDR3 is CASSLYARKGNEQFF. In DNA form, the CDR3 reads TGTGCCAGCAGCCTCTACGCTCGAAAGGGCAATGAGCAGTTCTTC.

The rearrangement uses TRBV27 and TRBJ2-1, with 10 bases fitting TRBD2. Per the germline V gene, CDR1 is MNHEY and CDR2 is SMNVEV (reference sequence). The junction had 13 bases not matched to a gene; V was cut back by 7 bases and J by 4 bases. This CDR3 contains 17 residues. The CDR3 region has the DNA TGTGCCAGCACCAGGACAGGGTGGACTAGCGGTTACAATGAGCAGTTCTTC. It is translated as CASTRTGWTSGYNEQFF.

In the case of this clone: At the DNA level, this CDR3 is encoded by other sequences in the same sample as well. CDR3 sequence: CSVGTGTYEQYF. The CDR3 DNA is TGCAGCGTTGGTACAGGAACCTACGAGCAGTACTTC. The chain is built from TRBV29-1 and TRBJ2-7, with D possibly being TRBD1 (5 bases). Trimming stripped 4 bases from V and 2 bases from J, with 9 bases between. Germline loops: CDR1 SQVTM, CDR2 ANQGSEA. The CDR3 sequence is 12 residues long.

The rearrangement links TRBV7-2 to TRBJ2-1; D possibly corresponds to TRBD2 (6 bases). The CDR3 loop spans 16 amino acids. Trimming removed 5 bases at V and 4 bases at J, with 18 bases between. Germline CDR1 SGHTA, CDR2 FQGNSA. As DNA, the CDR3 is TGTGCCAGCAGCGGGCGGGGAGCGGCTAAGTACAATGAGCAGTTCTTC. The encoded protein is CASSGRGAAKYNEQFF.

In this sample, this clone turned up a few times. V usage is TRBV7-2 and J usage is TRBJ2-1; 8 nucleotides agree with TRBD2. Looked up from germline, CDR1 is SGHTA and CDR2 is FQGNSA. The CDR3 has 15 amino acids. Losses at the gene ends were 2 bases for V and 10 bases for J; bases not matched to a gene: 10. The CDR3 coding sequence is TGTGCCAGCAGCTTAAGTCTAGCGGGCCCCAGCGAGCAGTTCTTC. The encoded protein is CASSLSLAGPSEQFF.

V gene TRBV5-1 combines with J gene TRBJ2-5, with 7 bases lining up with TRBD1. CDR1 is SGHRS and CDR2 is YFSETQ in the germline V gene. The CDR3 sequence is 15 residues long. J gave up 2 bases and V 2 bases, and 6 bases lay outside the gene matches. The CDR3 DNA is TGCGCCAGCAGCTTTACGGGACAGTCTCAAGAGACCCAGTACTTC. Encoded protein: CASSFTGQSQETQYF.

The chain employs TRBV6-5 and TRBJ2-5; the match to TRBD1 covers 11 bases. V gave up 0 bases and J gave up 4 bases; unmatched junction bases: 4. CDR1 is MNHEY and CDR2 is SVGAGI in the germline V gene. This CDR3 spans 16 amino acids. The CDR3 sequence: CASSYSTGTGGETQYF. For the CDR3, the DNA is TGTGCCAGCAGTTACTCTACCGGGACAGGGGGAGAGACCCAGTACTTC.

This clone has only one observation. The chain combines TRBV28 with TRBJ2-4; 9 positions match TRBD1. V was clipped by 6 bases and J by 6 bases; unmatched bases: 12. From germline, CDR1 is MDHEN and CDR2 SYDVKM. There are 16 residues in the CDR3. The CDR3 reads CASSPGGQGSGNIQYF. Written as DNA, the CDR3 is TGTGCCAGCAGCCCAGGGGGACAGGGATCGGGAAACATTCAGTACTTC.

The V and J genes are TRBV20-1 and TRBJ1-1; 9 bases fit TRBD1. Germline CDR1 is DFQATT and CDR2 is SNEGSKA (reference sequence). The junction had 2 bases not matched to a gene; V was cut back by 4 bases and J by 11 bases. This CDR3 has 10 residues. The chain's CDR3 is CSANGQGAFF. CDR3 bases: TGCAGTGCTAACGGACAGGGGGCTTTCTTT.

V and J are TRBV11-3 and TRBJ2-2; 7 bases are a match to TRBD2. CDR3 length equals 15 residues. Germline V gene data show CDR1 as SGHNT and CDR2 as YENEEA. V was clipped by 5 bases and J by 3 bases; unmatched bases: 6. The CDR3 nucleotides read TGTGCCAGCAGCCTCCGACTAGCCGACACCGGGGAGCTGTTTTTT. Translated, it gives CASSLRLADTGELFF.

A few counts support this clone. The V and J genes are TRBV28 and TRBJ1-5; D might be TRBD1 (5 bases). V shed 5 bases and J shed 7 bases, with 21 bases lying between them. The CDR3 length is 16 residues. The germline CDR1 and CDR2 sequences are MDHEN and SYDVKM. In DNA, the CDR3 is TGTGCCAGCAGTCCCCGACCCGGGACCACACACCAGCCCCAGCATTTT. Translation: CASSPRPGTTHQPQHF.

V usage is TRBV6-5 and J usage is TRBJ2-2; tentative D call: TRBD1 (6 bases). V was clipped by 6 bases and J by 4 bases, with 9 bases between them. Germline V gene sequence: CDR1 MNHEY, CDR2 SVGAGI. This CDR3 has 13 amino acids. This CDR3 is CASRGAGTGELFF. For the CDR3, the DNA is TGTGCCAGCAGGGGGGCCGGCACCGGGGAGCTGTTTTTT.

Remarks on this clone: The same CDR3 is also encoded by other DNA sequences in this sample. CDR3 sequence reads: CSVVVSYEQYF. CDR3 DNA sequence: TGCAGCGTTGTAGTCTCCTACGAGCAGTACTTC. The V and J genes are TRBV29-1 and TRBJ2-7; no definite D call. The germline gives CDR1 SQVTM, CDR2 ANQGSEA. Trimming stripped 4 bases from V and 0 bases from J, with 4 bases between. CDR3 length: 11 residues.